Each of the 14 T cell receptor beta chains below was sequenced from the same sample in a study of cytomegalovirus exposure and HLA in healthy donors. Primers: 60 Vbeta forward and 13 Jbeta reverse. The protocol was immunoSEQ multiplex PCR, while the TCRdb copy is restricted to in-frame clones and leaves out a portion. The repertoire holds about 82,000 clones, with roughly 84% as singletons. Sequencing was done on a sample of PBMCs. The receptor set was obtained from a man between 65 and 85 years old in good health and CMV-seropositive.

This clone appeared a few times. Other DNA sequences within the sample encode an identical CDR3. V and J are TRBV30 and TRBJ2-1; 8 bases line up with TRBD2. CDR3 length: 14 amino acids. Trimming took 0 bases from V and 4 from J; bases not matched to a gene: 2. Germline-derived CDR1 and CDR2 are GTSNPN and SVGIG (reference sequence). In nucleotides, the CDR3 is TGTGCCTGGAGTGTTGCTAGCGGGTACAATGAGCAGTTCTTC. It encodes CAWSVASGYNEQFF.

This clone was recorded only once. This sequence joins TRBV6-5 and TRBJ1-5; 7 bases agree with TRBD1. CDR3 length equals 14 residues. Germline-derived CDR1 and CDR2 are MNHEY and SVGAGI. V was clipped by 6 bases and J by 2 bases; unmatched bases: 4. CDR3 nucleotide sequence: TGTGCCAGCAGCACAGGGGCGGGCAATCAGCCCCAGCATTTT. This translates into CASSTGAGNQPQHF.

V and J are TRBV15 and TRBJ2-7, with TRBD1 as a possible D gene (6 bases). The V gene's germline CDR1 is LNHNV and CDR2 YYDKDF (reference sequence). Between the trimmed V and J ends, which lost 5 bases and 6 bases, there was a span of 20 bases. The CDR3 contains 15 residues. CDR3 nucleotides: TGTGCCACCAGCCGGTCGACAGGCTGGTCCCCCGAGCAGTACTTC. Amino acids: CATSRSTGWSPEQYF.

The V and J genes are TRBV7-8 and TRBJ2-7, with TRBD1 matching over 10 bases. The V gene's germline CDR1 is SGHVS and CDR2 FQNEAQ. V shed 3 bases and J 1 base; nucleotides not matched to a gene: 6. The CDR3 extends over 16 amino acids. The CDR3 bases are TGTGCCAGCAGCTTCAGATCGGGACAGGGGTCCTACGAGCAGTACTTC. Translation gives CASSFRSGQGSYEQYF.

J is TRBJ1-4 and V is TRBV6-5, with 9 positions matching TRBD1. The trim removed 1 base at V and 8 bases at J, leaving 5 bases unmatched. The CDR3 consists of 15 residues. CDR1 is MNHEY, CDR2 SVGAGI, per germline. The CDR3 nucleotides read TGTGCCAGCAGTTACTTCCGGGACAGGGACGAAAAACTGTTTTTT. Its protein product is CASSYFRDRDEKLFF.

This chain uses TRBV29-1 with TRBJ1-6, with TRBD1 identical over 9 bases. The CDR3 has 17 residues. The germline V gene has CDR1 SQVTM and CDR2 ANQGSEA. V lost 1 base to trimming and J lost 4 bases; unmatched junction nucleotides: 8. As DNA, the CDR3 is TGCAGCGTTGAAGGTACAACAGGGGGCCCATATAATTCACCCCTCCACTTT. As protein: CSVEGTTGGPYNSPLHF.

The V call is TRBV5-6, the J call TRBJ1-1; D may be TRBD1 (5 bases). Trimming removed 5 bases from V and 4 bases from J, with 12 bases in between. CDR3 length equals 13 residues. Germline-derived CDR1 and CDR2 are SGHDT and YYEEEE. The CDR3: CASSLQGTTEAFF. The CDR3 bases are TGTGCCAGCAGTCTCCAGGGTACCACTGAAGCTTTCTTT.

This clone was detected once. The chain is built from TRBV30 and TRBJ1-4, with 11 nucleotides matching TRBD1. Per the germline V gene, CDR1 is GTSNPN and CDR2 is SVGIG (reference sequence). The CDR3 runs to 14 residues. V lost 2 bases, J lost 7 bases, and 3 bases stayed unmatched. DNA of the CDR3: TGTGCCTGGAGTTGGACAGGGGGCAGTGAAAAACTGTTTTTT. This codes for CAWSWTGGSEKLFF.

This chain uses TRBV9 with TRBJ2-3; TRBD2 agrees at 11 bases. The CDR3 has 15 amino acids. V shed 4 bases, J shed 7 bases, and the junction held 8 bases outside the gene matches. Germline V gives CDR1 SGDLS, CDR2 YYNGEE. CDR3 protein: CASSRNSGGAYTQYF. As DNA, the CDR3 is TGTGCCAGCAGCCGGAATAGCGGGGGGGCTTATACGCAGTATTTT.

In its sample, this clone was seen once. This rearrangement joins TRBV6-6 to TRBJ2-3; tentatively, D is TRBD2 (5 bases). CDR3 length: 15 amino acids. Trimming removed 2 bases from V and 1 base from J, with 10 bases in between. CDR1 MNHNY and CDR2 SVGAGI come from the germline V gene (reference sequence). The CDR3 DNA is TGTGCCAGCAGTTACCTAGCACCGGGCACAGATACGCAGTATTTT. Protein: CASSYLAPGTDTQYF.

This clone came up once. The CDR3 loop reads CASSLGTGGPYGYTF. In DNA form, the CDR3 reads TGTGCCAGCAGCTTGGGGACAGGGGGCCCCTATGGCTACACCTTC. The V gene is TRBV7-2, the J gene TRBJ1-2; 12 bases are shared with TRBD1. V was pared by 3 bases and J by 4 bases, with 3 bases of the junction left unmatched. The CDR3 length is 15 residues. Germline V lookup: CDR1 SGHTA, CDR2 FQGNSA.

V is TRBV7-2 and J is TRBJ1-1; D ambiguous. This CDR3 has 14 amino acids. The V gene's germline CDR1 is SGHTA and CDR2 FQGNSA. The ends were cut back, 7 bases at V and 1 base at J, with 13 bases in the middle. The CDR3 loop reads CASTEGRSNTEAFF. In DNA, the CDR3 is TGTGCCAGCACGGAGGGAAGGTCGAACACTGAAGCTTTCTTT. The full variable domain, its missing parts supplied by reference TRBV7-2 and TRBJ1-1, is GAGVSQSPSNKVTEKGKDVELRCDPISGHTALYWYRQSLGQGLEFLIYFQGNSAPDKSGLPSDRFSAERTGGSVSTLTIQRTQQEDSAVYLCASTEGRSNTEAFFGQGTRLTVV.

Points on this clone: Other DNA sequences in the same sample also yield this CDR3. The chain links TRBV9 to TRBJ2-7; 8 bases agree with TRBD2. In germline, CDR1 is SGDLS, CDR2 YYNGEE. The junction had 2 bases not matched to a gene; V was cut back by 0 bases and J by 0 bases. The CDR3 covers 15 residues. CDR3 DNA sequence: TGTGCCAGCAGCGTAGGTCTAGCGGGCTCCTACGAGCAGTACTTC. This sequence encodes CASSVGLAGSYEQYF.

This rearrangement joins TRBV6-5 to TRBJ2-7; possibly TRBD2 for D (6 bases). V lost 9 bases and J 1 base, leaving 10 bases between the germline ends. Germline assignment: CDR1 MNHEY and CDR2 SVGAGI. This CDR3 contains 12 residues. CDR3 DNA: TGTGCCAGTGTCGGGGGATCCTACGAGCAGTACTTC. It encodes CASVGGSYEQYF.